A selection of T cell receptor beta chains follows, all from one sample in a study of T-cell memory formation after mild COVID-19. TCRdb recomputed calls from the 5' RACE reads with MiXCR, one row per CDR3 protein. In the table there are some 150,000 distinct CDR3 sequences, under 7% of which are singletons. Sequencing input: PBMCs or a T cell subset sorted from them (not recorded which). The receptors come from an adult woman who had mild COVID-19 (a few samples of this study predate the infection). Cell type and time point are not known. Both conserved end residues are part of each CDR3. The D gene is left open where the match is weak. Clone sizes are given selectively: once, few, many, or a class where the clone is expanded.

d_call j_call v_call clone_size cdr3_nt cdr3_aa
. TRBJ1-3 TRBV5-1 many TGCGCCAGCAGCTTGGGCCCGAAGACAGGAGGAAACACCATATATTTT CASSLGPKTGGNTIYF
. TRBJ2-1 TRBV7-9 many TGTGCCAGCAGCCGCTTTCCAGGACAGTCCTACAATGAGCAGTTCTTC CASSRFPGQSYNEQFF
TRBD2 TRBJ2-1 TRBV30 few TGTGCCTGGATTCGTCTAGCGGGGGCCAATGAGCAGTTCTTC CAWIRLAGANEQFF
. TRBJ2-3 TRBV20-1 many TGCAGTGTTGGAACAGATACGCAGTATTTT CSVGTDTQYF
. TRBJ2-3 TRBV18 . TGTGCCAGCTCACCACCCTTCAGCACAGATACGCAGTATTTT CASSPPFSTDTQYF
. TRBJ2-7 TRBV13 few TGTGCCAGCAGCTTGGGGGGACACCACTCCTACGAGCAGTACTTC CASSLGGHHSYEQYF
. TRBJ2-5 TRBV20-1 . TGCAGTGCTAGAGATCGTAGAGAGACCCAGTACTTC CSARDRRETQYF
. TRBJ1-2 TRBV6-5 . TGTGCCAGCAGCCCCGAGACCTACTATGGCTACACCTTC CASSPETYYGYTF
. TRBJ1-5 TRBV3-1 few TGTGCCAGCAGCCAAGGCTCAATAGGGGGGGGATTCAATCAGCCCCAGCATTTT CASSQGSIGGGFNQPQHF
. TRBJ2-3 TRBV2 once TGTGCCAGCAGACCTTGGGAAGATACGCAGTATTTT CASRPWEDTQYF
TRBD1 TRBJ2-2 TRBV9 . TGTGCCAGCAGCGTCGTAGGAGTAGGGACAGGGGGTGCCGGGGAGCTGTTTTTT CASSVVGVGTGGAGELFF
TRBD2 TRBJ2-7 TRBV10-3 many TGTGCCATCAGTGAAGGAGCGGGGGACTACGAGCAGTACTTC CAISEGAGDYEQYF
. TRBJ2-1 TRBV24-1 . TGTGTATCGCAGGGCGGTTACTACAATGAGCAGTTCTTC CVSQGGYYNEQFF
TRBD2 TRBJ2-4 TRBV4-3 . TGCGCCAGCAGCCAAGACCCTAGCGGAAACATTCAGTACTTC CASSQDPSGNIQYF
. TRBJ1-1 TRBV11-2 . TGTGCCAGCAGCCTAAACCGGGACACTGAAGCTTTCTTT CASSLNRDTEAFF
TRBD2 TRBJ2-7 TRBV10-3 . TGTGCCATCAGTGAGAAGGGACTAGCGGATACCTACGAGCAGTACTTC CAISEKGLADTYEQYF
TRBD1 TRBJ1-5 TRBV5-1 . TGCGCCAGCAGCCTAGGGACAGGGTCTTATCAGCCCCAGCATTTT CASSLGTGSYQPQHF
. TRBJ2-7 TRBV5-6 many TGTGCCAGCAGCTTGATCCTGCCACAGGGACCAACCTACGAGCAGTACTTC CASSLILPQGPTYEQYF
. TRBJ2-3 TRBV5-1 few TGCGCCAGCAGCTTGAACAGGAAAAACACAGATACGCAGTATTTT CASSLNRKNTDTQYF
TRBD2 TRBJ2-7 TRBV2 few TGTGCCAGCAGTGAACGGACTAGCGGGAGTCACTACGAGCAGTACTTC CASSERTSGSHYEQYF
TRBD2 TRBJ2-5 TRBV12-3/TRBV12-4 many TGTGCCAGCAGTTTAATCTCGTTGGGGGGGAAAGAGACCCAGTACTTC CASSLISLGGKETQYF
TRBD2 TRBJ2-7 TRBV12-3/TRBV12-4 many TGTGCCAGCAGTTTCTGGACTAGCGGCTACTACGAGCAGTACTTC CASSFWTSGYYEQYF
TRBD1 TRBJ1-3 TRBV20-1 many TGCAGTGCTAGAGTGACAGGGGACAGAAACACCATATATTTT CSARVTGDRNTIYF
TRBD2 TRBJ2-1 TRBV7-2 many TGTGCCAGCAGCCCCGCATGGACTAGCGGGAATGAGCAGTTCTTC CASSPAWTSGNEQFF
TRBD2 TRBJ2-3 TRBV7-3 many TGTGCCAGCAGCCCCTCTAGCGGGAGCACAGATACGCAGTATTTT CASSPSSGSTDTQYF
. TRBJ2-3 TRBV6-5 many TGTGCCAGCAGCGCAGCTGCCCTGAGCACAGATACGCAGTATTTT CASSAAALSTDTQYF
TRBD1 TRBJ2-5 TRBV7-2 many TGTGCCAGCAGCTCCGTCGACAGGGGGCGTCAAGAGACCCAGTACTTC CASSSVDRGRQETQYF
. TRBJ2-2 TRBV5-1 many TGCGCCAGCAGCTTGCCCCCCCCCAGGGGACCCTACACCGGGGAGCTGTTTTTT CASSLPPPRGPYTGELFF
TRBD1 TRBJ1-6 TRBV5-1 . TGCGCCAGCAGCTGGGACAGAAATTATCATAATTCACCCCTCCACTTT CASSWDRNYHNSPLHF
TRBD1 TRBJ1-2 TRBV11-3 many TGTGCCAGCAGCGGGACAGGGTTTAACTATGGCTACACCTTC CASSGTGFNYGYTF
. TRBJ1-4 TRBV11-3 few TGTGCCAGCAGCTCCGGGAACCATCTTAATGAAAAACTGTTTTTT CASSSGNHLNEKLFF
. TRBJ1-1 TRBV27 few TGTGCCAGCAGACCTTCGGGGATGGGAGAGAACACTGAAGCTTTCTTT CASRPSGMGENTEAFF
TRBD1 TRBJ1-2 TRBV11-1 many TGTGCCAGCAGCCATCCGGGACAGTCGCTCGGCTACACCTTC CASSHPGQSLGYTF
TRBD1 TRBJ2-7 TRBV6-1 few TGTGCCAGCAGTGATTCCCCAGGGGGCGCGGCCTGGGAGCAGTACTTC CASSDSPGGAAWEQYF
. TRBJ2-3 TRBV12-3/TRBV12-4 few TGTGCCACCGCGGGGATCGGAGATACGCAGTATTTT CATAGIGDTQYF
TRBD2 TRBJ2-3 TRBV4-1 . TGCGCCAGCAGCGTCAGAGCTAGCGGGGGAACAGATACGCAGTATTTT CASSVRASGGTDTQYF
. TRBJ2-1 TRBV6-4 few TGTGCCAGCAGTACAGGAAACAATGAGCAGTTCTTC CASSTGNNEQFF
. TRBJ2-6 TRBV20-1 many TGCAGTGCTAGAGTTACCCAGGGTCACTCTGGGGCCAACGTCCTGACTTTC CSARVTQGHSGANVLTF
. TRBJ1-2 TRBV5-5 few TGTGCCAGCAGCTTGGAGTCCTCCGGGGGTTATGGCTACACCTTC CASSLESSGGYGYTF